This T cell receptor (beta chain) is drawn from a study of T cells after yellow fever vaccination. This CDR3 is built from 14 residues. Trimming removed 4 bases from V and 6 bases from J, with 12 bases in between. This clonotype was counted at least ten times. TCRdb independently ran MiXCR on the 5' RACE reads; one entry per CDR3 protein. The sample lists tens of thousands of distinct CDR3 sequences, less than 3.5% occurring once. General observations from the study: Most primary-vaccination clones reappeared after the booster (more than 95% CD4, more than 70% CD8). It was a small share of clonotypes that appeared in both CD4 and CD8 compartments. Within the sorted memory subsets, almost all vaccine-responding clonotypes could not be detected on day 0. FACS-sorted repertoires could contain abundant clonotypes contaminating from the bulk population.

V is TRBV12-3 or TRBV12-4 and J is TRBJ1-4; TRBD1 is a possible D gene (6 bases). This clonotype originated in a man between 18 and 29 years old who received the YFV17D yellow fever vaccine. The specimen comprised PBMCs, either bulk or a sorted T-cell subset (CD4+, CD8+, memory, or dextramer-sorted; not recorded which), sampled about 49 days after the first yellow fever vaccination. The CDR3 here is CASSSGQTHEKLFF. The CDR3 nucleotides read TGTGCCAGCAGTTCCGGACAGACCCATGAAAAACTGTTTTTT.